This T cell receptor (beta chain) comes out of a study of blood T cell repertoires in COVID-19. In the study's own analysis: Using reference gene primer amplification, nucleated cell counts were estimated. Assay used: immunoSEQ multiplex PCR; TCRdb lists only in-frame clones, some missing. The DNA gave D and trimming, while V, J and clone size come from that table. Here the sample spans fewer than 250,000 clones, 87% being singletons. The CDR3 contains 13 residues. V was pared by 0 bases and J by 2 bases, with 4 bases between. Germline V gene data show CDR1 as MNHEY and CDR2 as SVGAGI. Material for sequencing was PBMCs or T cells enriched from blood (not recorded which). The receptor was isolated from a woman in her thirties with acute COVID-19. This chain uses TRBV6-5 with TRBJ1-1; D call uncertain. CDR3 coding DNA: TGTGCCAGCAGTTACTCGACAAACACTGAAGCTTTCTTT. It translates to CASSYSTNTEAFF.